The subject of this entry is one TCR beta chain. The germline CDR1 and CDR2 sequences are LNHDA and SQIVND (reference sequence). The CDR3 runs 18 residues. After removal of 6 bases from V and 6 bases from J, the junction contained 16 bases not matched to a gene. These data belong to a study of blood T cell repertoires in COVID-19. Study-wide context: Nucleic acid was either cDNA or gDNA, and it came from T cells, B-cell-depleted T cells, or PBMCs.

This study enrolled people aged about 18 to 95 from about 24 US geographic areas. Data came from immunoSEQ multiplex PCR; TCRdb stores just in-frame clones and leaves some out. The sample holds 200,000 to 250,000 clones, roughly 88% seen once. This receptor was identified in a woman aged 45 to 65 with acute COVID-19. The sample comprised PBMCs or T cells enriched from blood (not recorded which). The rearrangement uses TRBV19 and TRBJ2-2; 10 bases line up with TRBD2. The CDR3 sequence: CASSPQALAGDGAGELFF. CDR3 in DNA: TGTGCCAGTAGCCCCCAGGCGCTAGCGGGAGATGGGGCCGGGGAGCTGTTTTTT.